The 31 T cell receptor beta chains presented below share a single source sample, sequenced in a study of cytomegalovirus exposure and HLA in healthy donors. Primers for the PCR totalled 60 Vbeta and 13 Jbeta. Only in-frame clones appear in the TCRdb table, and some are missing; sequencing was by immunoSEQ multiplex PCR. Its table lists approximately 37,000 clones. Sequencing was performed on PBMCs. The receptors here all came from a male donor in good health and CMV-seronegative.

The gene calls are TRBV19 and TRBJ1-4, with 10 bases aligning to TRBD1. CDR1 and CDR2 (germline): LNHDA, SQIVND (reference sequence). This CDR3 comprises 14 residues. With 6 bases clipped from V and 7 bases from J, the junction kept 5 bases outside the gene matches. CDR3 DNA: TGTGCCAGTAGCGACAGGGGGCGCGGTGAAAAACTGTTTTTT. Protein sequence: CASSDRGRGEKLFF. The full variable domain, completed using reference TRBV19 and TRBJ1-4, is DGGITQSPKYLFRKEGQNVTLSCEQNLNHDAMYWYRQDPGQGLRLIYYSQIVNDFQKGDIAEGYSVSREKKESFPLTVTSAQKNPTAFYLCASSDRGRGEKLFFGSGTQLSVL.

The chain carries TRBV18 and TRBJ1-1, with 8 positions matching TRBD1. The trim removed 0 bases at V and 5 bases at J, leaving 8 bases unmatched. Germline CDR1 and CDR2: KGHSH and LQKENI. This CDR3 is built from 16 residues. The CDR3, as DNA: TGTGCCAGCTCACCACCCCGACAGGGGTTATATACTGAAGCTTTCTTT. Residues: CASSPPRQGLYTEAFF.

The V call is TRBV27, the J call TRBJ2-1; 9 nucleotides agree with TRBD2. V lost 6 bases, J lost 3 bases, and 12 bases stayed unmatched. The CDR3 runs to 17 residues. In germline, CDR1 is MNHEY, CDR2 SMNVEV (reference sequence). CDR3: CASSHLGGGGFYNEQFF. CDR3 DNA sequence: TGTGCCAGCAGCCACCTTGGCGGGGGGGGCTTCTACAATGAGCAGTTCTTC.

The rearrangement joins TRBV6-1 to TRBJ2-3, with 8 bases fitting TRBD2. With 7 bases clipped from V and 2 bases from J, the junction kept 2 bases outside the gene matches. Germline CDR1 is MNHNS and CDR2 is SASEGT. CDR3 size: 13 residues. This chain's CDR3 is CASTGGDTDTQYF. In DNA, the CDR3 is TGTGCCAGCACGGGAGGGGACACAGATACGCAGTATTTT.

The V and J genes are TRBV7-2 and TRBJ1-6; D gene uncertain. CDR3 length: 13 amino acids. The germline CDR1 and CDR2 sequences are SGHTA and FQGNSA. V lost 2 bases and J 7 bases, leaving 6 bases between the germline ends. In nucleotides, the CDR3 is TGTGCCAGCAGCTTATCTGTCAATTCACCCCTCCACTTT. Encoded protein: CASSLSVNSPLHF.

The chain carries TRBV7-6 and TRBJ2-1; 12 nucleotides line up with TRBD2. Germline values: CDR1 SGHVS, CDR2 FNYEAQ. This CDR3 has 15 amino acids. V shed 5 bases and J 4 bases; nucleotides not matched to a gene: 3. The DNA for the CDR3 is TGTGCCAGCAGCCTGACTAGCGGGGGATACAATGAGCAGTTCTTC. Amino acid sequence: CASSLTSGGYNEQFF.

This chain's CDR3 is CAWSQGPNSPLHF. The CDR3 DNA is TGTGCCTGGAGTCAGGGCCCTAATTCACCCCTCCACTTT. V and J are TRBV30 and TRBJ1-6, with TRBD1 as a possible D gene (5 bases). Germline V gives CDR1 GTSNPN, CDR2 SVGIG (reference sequence). The length of the CDR3 is 13 residues. V gave up 2 bases and J gave up 6 bases, with 8 bases separating them.

The chain has TRBV6-1 and TRBJ1-1; TRBD1 matches 7 bases. The junction had 6 bases not matched to a gene; V was cut back by 1 base and J by 10 bases. The length of the CDR3 is 13 residues. CDR1 is MNHNS, CDR2 SASEGT, per germline. The CDR3 coding sequence is TGTGCCAGCAGTGAAGAAAGGGGGCCAGGAGCTTTCTTT. Translation gives CASSEERGPGAFF.

The chain recombines TRBV5-1 with TRBJ1-4; TRBD1 matches 7 bases. The length of the CDR3 is 15 residues. Trimming cost V 0 bases and J 8 bases; bases outside gene matches: 7. CDR1 is SGHRS, CDR2 YFSETQ, per germline. CDR3 protein: CASSLGGQSGEKLFF. In nucleotides, the CDR3 is TGCGCCAGCAGCTTGGGGGGACAGAGTGGGGAAAAACTGTTTTTT.

The gene calls are TRBV6-5 and TRBJ1-2; D is unclear. Trimming took off 0 bases at V and 3 bases at J, with 8 bases between the two ends. This CDR3 region has 14 residues. The germline V gene has CDR1 MNHEY and CDR2 SVGAGI. The CDR3 loop reads CASSYSIVDYGYTF. CDR3 in DNA: TGTGCCAGCAGTTACTCGATAGTGGACTATGGCTACACCTTC.

The chain couples TRBV28 to TRBJ1-2; perhaps TRBD1 as D (6 bases). Per the germline V gene, CDR1 is MDHEN and CDR2 is SYDVKM. V lost 6 bases and J lost 8, with 25 bases in between. The CDR3 consists of 16 residues. The CDR3 protein is CASRFITSGTKGGYTF. In DNA, the CDR3 is TGTGCCAGCAGGTTCATTACTTCCGGGACAAAAGGGGGCTACACCTTC.

The CDR3: CASAGGAAQHF. CDR3 sequence (DNA): TGTGCCAGCGCAGGAGGGGCGGCCCAGCATTTT. This chain connects TRBV2 to TRBJ1-5; TRBD1 is a possible D gene (5 bases). The V and J ends lost 8 bases and 11 bases respectively, with 13 bases between them. The CDR3 totals 11 residues. Germline CDR1 reads SNHLY; CDR2 reads FYNNEI.

The J gene is TRBJ2-2, the V gene TRBV5-5; 7 nucleotides line up with TRBD1. This CDR3 is built from 15 residues. CDR1 is SGHKS, CDR2 YYEKEE, per germline (reference sequence). The trim removed 1 base at V and 2 bases at J, leaving 2 bases unmatched. The CDR3 loop is CASSLIGGNTGELFF. In DNA form, the CDR3 reads TGTGCCAGCAGCTTGATAGGGGGCAACACCGGGGAGCTGTTTTTT.

CDR3 sequence: CASSPELGTGVDGYTF. The DNA of the CDR3 is TGTGCCAGCTCACCGGAGCTGGGGACAGGGGTGGATGGCTACACCTTC. V gene TRBV18 combines with J gene TRBJ1-2; 10 bases are shared with TRBD1. Germline V gives CDR1 KGHSH, CDR2 LQKENI. The CDR3 is made up of 16 amino acids. V shed 3 bases, J shed 6 bases, and the junction held 10 bases outside the gene matches.

This rearrangement joins TRBV7-8 to TRBJ1-6; no definite D call. There are 15 residues in the CDR3. Per the germline V gene, CDR1 is SGHVS and CDR2 is FQNEAQ. Trimming shortened V by 1 base and J by 10 bases, and 14 bases separated the two germline ends. The chain's CDR3 is CASSLVHSPGSPLHF. For the CDR3, the DNA is TGTGCCAGCAGCTTAGTTCACAGCCCGGGATCACCCCTCCACTTT. Together with reference TRBV7-8 and TRBJ1-6, the CDR3 gives the full variable domain: GAGVSQSPRYKVAKRGQDVALRCDPISGHVSLFWYQQALGQGPEFLTYFQNEAQLDKSGLPSDRFFAERPEGSVSTLKIQRTQQEDSAVYLCASSLVHSPGSPLHFGNGTRLTVT.

The chain combines TRBV12-2 with TRBJ1-1; no check of the table's D call, TRBD1, against the DNA was made. TRBV12-2 is recorded as a pseudogene. The CDR3 has 15 residues. The CDR3 spells CASRLDDSPNTEAFF. The CDR3 DNA reads TGTGCAAGTCGCTTAGACGACAGCCCGAACACTGAAGCTTTCTTT.

This chain uses TRBV6-1 with TRBJ2-2; 7 bases align to TRBD2. The germline V gene has CDR1 MNHNS and CDR2 SASEGT. Germline trimming cut 5 bases from V and 2 bases from J; bases unmatched to any gene: 5. The CDR3 runs to 15 residues. The CDR3 nucleotides read TGTGCCAGCAGTTCCCGAGCGGGAAACACCGGGGAGCTGTTTTTT. Its translation is CASSSRAGNTGELFF.

The CDR3 DNA reads TGTGCCAGCAGTGCGGTTAGCGGGGGATCAGATACGCAGTATTTT. This codes for CASSAVSGGSDTQYF. The chain carries TRBV6-1 and TRBJ2-3, with TRBD2 matching over 9 bases. This CDR3 is 15 amino acids long. The V segment lost 4 bases and the J segment 4 bases; nucleotides outside the gene matches: 6. In germline, CDR1 is MNHNS, CDR2 SASEGT.

V gene TRBV7-9 combines with J gene TRBJ2-7, with TRBD2 as a possible D gene (5 bases). The CDR3 extends over 14 amino acids. V gave up 5 bases and J gave up 2 bases, with 13 bases separating them. CDR1 and CDR2 (germline): SEHNR, FQNEAQ (reference sequence). The CDR3 is CASSPRGKAYEQYF. The CDR3 nucleotides read TGTGCCAGCAGCCCTCGGGGTAAGGCCTACGAGCAGTACTTC.

As regards this clone: One end of the junction fails to match germline, which may point to a read error. This sequence joins TRBV7-9 and TRBJ1-2, with unresolved D. From germline, CDR1 is SEHNR and CDR2 FQNEAQ (reference sequence). CDR3 size: 13 residues. CDR3 sequence: CASSLEETPDSYF. In DNA, the CDR3 is TGTGCCAGCAGCTTAGAAGAAACCCCGGACTCCTACTTC.

The CDR3, as DNA: TGTGCCAGCAGTGTGGCGGGGGGGACAGATACGCAGTATTTT. It encodes CASSVAGGTDTQYF. The V and J genes are TRBV2 and TRBJ2-3; 9 nucleotides match TRBD2. The CDR3 consists of 14 residues. Trimming at V came to 4 bases and at J to 3 bases, leaving 2 bases not matched to a gene. Looked up from germline, CDR1 is SNHLY and CDR2 is FYNNEI.

V and J are TRBV13 and TRBJ2-1; possible D gene TRBD1, 5 bases. This CDR3 is 14 amino acids long. Between the trimmed V and J ends, which lost 0 bases and 7 bases, there was a span of 10 bases. CDR1 and CDR2 from the germline V gene are PRHDT and FYEKMQ (reference sequence). The CDR3 region has the DNA TGTGCCAGCAGCTTAGGCAGGGCTAGAAATGAGCAGTTCTTC. Its translation: CASSLGRARNEQFF. The whole variable domain, remainder taken from reference TRBV13 and TRBJ2-1, is AAGVIQSPRHLIKEKRETATLKCYPIPRHDTVYWYQQGPGQDPQFLISFYEKMQSDKGSIPDRFSAQQFSDYHSELNMSSLELGDSALYFCASSLGRARNEQFFGPGTRLTVL.

The chain uses TRBV6-5 and TRBJ2-7; D may be TRBD2 (6 bases). CDR3 size: 13 residues. Germline CDR1 reads MNHEY; CDR2 reads SVGAGI. Trimming took 6 bases from V and 3 from J, leaving 12 bases between them. As DNA, the CDR3 is TGTGCCAGCAGAGCGGGCGGAGGCTACGAGCAGTACTTC. Protein product: CASRAGGGYEQYF.

The rearrangement joins TRBV19 to TRBJ1-6; no clear D. Germline CDR1 and CDR2: LNHDA and SQIVND (reference sequence). The CDR3 totals 13 residues. V lost 4 bases, J lost 14 bases, and 15 bases lay in between. The CDR3 nucleotides read TGTGCCAGTAGTAAGTTGACGGGAGGGACCCTCCACTTT. This codes for CASSKLTGGTLHF.

The rearrangement uses TRBV7-2 and TRBJ2-3; possible D gene TRBD1, 6 bases. There are 15 residues in the CDR3. Trimming left V 5 bases short and J 8 bases short, with 20 bases between. Germline values: CDR1 SGHTA, CDR2 FQGNSA. The CDR3, as DNA: TGTGCCAGCAGCGCAGAGGGGACAAGGGTGGGTACGCAGTATTTT. Translated: CASSAEGTRVGTQYF.

The V gene is TRBV7-2, the J gene TRBJ2-5; 7 bases are shared with TRBD2. This CDR3 is 13 amino acids long. Trimming removed 2 bases from V and 8 bases from J; junction bases left unmatched: 5. The V gene's germline CDR1 is SGHTA and CDR2 FQGNSA. The CDR3 coding sequence is TGTGCCAGCAGCTTAAGTGGGGGGGATACCCAGTACTTC. Protein product: CASSLSGGDTQYF.

This chain links TRBV19 with TRBJ1-5, with a weak D call TRBD1 (5 bases). Trimming took 5 bases from V and 1 from J, leaving 15 bases between them. This CDR3 region has 16 residues. Germline assignment: CDR1 LNHDA and CDR2 SQIVND (reference sequence). DNA of the CDR3: TGTGCCAGTAGTGCCCCCCGACGGGGGAGCAATCAGCCCCAGCATTTT. It specifies CASSAPRRGSNQPQHF.

This chain uses TRBV2 with TRBJ1-1, with D tentatively TRBD1 (6 bases). V was clipped by 3 bases and J by 5 bases, with 10 bases between them. The CDR3 spans 13 residues. The germline CDR1 and CDR2 sequences are SNHLY and FYNNEI. In DNA form, the CDR3 reads TGTGCCAGCAGTGACAGGGGAAGGACTGAAGCTTTCTTT. Its protein product is CASSDRGRTEAFF.

This rearrangement joins TRBV7-9 to TRBJ1-5; D is ambiguous. Trimming removed 4 bases at V and 11 bases at J, with 12 bases between. Looked up from germline, CDR1 is SEHNR and CDR2 is FQNEAQ (reference sequence). The CDR3 consists of 12 residues. The CDR3 coding sequence is TGTGCCAGCAGCTCAATAGACTTAGCCCAGCATTTT. Protein: CASSSIDLAQHF.

This chain connects TRBV2 to TRBJ2-5; possibly TRBD1 for D (6 bases). The germline V gene encodes CDR1 SNHLY and CDR2 FYNNEI. This CDR3 is 14 amino acids long. Between the trimmed V and J ends, which lost 6 bases and 1 base, there was a span of 12 bases. CDR3 coding DNA: TGTGCCAGCAGCCCCCAGGGGTTCCAAGAGACCCAGTACTTC. It encodes CASSPQGFQETQYF. The full variable domain, its missing parts supplied by reference TRBV2 and TRBJ2-5, is EPEVTQTPSHQVTQMGQEVILRCVPISNHLYFYWYRQILGQKVEFLVSFYNNEISEKSEIFDDQFSVERPDGSNFTLKIRSTKLEDSAMYFCASSPQGFQETQYFGPGTRLLVL.

The chain joins TRBV7-6 to TRBJ1-2, with D tentatively TRBD1 (5 bases). The CDR3 has 16 residues. Germline CDR1 is SGHVS and CDR2 is FNYEAQ. Trimming pared 4 bases from V and 5 bases from J, leaving 20 bases between. The CDR3 reads CASSSDKPLAPYGYTF. For the CDR3, the DNA is TGTGCCAGCAGCTCGGACAAGCCTCTCGCCCCGTATGGCTACACCTTC.